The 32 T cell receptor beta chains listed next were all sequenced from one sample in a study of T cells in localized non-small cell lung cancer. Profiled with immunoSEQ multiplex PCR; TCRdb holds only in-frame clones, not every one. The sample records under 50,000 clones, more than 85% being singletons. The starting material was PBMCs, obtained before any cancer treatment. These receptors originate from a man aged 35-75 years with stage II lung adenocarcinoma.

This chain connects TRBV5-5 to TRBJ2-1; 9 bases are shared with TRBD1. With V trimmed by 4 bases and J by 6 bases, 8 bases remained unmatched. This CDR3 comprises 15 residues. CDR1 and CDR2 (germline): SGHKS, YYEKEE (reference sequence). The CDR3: CASSRGQGVTNEQFF. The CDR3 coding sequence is TGTGCCAGCAGCCGGGGACAGGGAGTTACCAATGAGCAGTTCTTC.

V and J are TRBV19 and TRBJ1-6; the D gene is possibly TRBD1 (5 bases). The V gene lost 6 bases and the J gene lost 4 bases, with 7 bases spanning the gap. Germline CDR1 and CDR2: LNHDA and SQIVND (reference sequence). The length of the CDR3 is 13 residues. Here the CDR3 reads CASRGEYNSPLHF. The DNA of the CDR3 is TGTGCCAGTAGGGGGGAATATAATTCACCCCTCCACTTT. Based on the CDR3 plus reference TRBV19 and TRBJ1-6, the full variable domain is DGGITQSPKYLFRKEGQNVTLSCEQNLNHDAMYWYRQDPGQGLRLIYYSQIVNDFQKGDIAEGYSVSREKKESFPLTVTSAQKNPTAFYLCASRGEYNSPLHFGNGTRLTVT.

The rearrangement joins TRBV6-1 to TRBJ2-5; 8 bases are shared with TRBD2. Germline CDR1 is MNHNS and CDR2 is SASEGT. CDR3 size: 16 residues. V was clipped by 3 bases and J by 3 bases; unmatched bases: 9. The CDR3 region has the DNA TGTGCCAGCAGTGATGGGTGGGCGGGGGGAGAAGAGACCCAGTACTTC. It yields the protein CASSDGWAGGEETQYF.

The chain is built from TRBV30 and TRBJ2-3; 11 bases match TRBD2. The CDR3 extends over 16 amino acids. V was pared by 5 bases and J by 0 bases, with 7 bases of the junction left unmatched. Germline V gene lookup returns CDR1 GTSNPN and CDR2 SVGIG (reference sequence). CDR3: CAWDLGTSGSTDTQYF. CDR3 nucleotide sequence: TGTGCCTGGGACCTCGGGACTAGCGGAAGCACAGATACGCAGTATTTT.

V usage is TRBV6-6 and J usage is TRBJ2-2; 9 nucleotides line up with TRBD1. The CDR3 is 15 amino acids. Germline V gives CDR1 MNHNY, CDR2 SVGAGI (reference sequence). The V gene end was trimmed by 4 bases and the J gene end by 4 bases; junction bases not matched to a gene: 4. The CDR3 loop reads CASSSDRGSTGELFF. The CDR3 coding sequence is TGTGCCAGCAGTTCGGACAGGGGAAGCACCGGGGAGCTGTTTTTT.

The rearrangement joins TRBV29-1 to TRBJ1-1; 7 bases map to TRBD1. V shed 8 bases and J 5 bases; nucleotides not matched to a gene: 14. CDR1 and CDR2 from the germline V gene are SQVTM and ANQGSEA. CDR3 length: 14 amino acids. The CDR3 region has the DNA TGCAGCATCAGAGGGGGCGACGCGGGGACTGAAGCTTTCTTT. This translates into CSIRGGDAGTEAFF.

This CDR3 reads CASSEAKGALGAFF. DNA of the CDR3: TGTGCCAGCAGTGAAGCGAAGGGGGCGCTGGGAGCTTTCTTT. This chain joins TRBV2 and TRBJ1-1, with 7 bases fitting TRBD1. Losses at the gene ends were 0 bases for V and 10 bases for J; bases not matched to a gene: 8. Germline-derived CDR1 and CDR2 are SNHLY and FYNNEI. The CDR3 has 14 residues.

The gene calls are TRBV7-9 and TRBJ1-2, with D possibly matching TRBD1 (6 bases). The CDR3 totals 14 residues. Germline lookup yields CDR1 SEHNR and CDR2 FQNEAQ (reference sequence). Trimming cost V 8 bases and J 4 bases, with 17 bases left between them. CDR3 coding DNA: TGTGCCAGCGGTCTACACAGGGAGGCCTATGGCTACACCTTC. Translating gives CASGLHREAYGYTF.

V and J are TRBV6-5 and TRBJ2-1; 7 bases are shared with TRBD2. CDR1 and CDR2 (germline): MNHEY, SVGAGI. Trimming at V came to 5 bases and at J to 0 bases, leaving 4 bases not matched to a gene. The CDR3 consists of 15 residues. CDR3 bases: TGTGCCAGCAGTAGAACGGGGGGCTCCTACAATGAGCAGTTCTTC. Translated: CASSRTGGSYNEQFF.

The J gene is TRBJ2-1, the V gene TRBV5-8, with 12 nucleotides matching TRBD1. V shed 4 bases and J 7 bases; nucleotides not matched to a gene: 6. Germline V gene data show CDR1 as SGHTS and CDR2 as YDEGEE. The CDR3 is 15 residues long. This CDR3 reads CASSPGTGGTNEQFF. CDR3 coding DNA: TGTGCCAGCAGCCCCGGGACAGGGGGCACAAATGAGCAGTTCTTC.

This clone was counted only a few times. In DNA, the CDR3 is TGCGCCAGCAGCTTTGGGGGGGAAAACACCATATATTTT. Its protein product is CASSFGGENTIYF. The chain links TRBV5-1 to TRBJ1-3; D is possibly TRBD1 (5 bases). Per the germline V gene, CDR1 is SGHRS and CDR2 is YFSETQ. This CDR3 has 13 amino acids. Trimming took 2 bases from V and 6 from J, leaving 9 bases between them.

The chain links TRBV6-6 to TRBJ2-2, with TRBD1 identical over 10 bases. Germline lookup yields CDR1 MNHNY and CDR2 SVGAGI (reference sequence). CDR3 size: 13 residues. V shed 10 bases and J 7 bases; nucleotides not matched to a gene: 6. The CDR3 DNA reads TGTGCCACCGGGACAGGGGCCAACGGGGAGCTGTTTTTT. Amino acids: CATGTGANGELFF.

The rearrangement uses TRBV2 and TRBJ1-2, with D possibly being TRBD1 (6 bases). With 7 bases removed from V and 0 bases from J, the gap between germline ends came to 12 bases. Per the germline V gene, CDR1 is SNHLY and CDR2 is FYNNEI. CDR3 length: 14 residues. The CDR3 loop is CASNGQISNYGYTF. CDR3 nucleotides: TGTGCCAGCAATGGACAGATATCTAACTATGGCTACACCTTC.

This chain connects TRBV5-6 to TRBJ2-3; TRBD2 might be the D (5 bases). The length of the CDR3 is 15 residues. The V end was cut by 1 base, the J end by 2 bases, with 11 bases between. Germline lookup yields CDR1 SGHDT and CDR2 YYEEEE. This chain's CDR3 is CASSLTRTLTDTQYF. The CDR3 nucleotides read TGTGCCAGCAGCTTGACCCGGACTCTCACAGATACGCAGTATTTT.

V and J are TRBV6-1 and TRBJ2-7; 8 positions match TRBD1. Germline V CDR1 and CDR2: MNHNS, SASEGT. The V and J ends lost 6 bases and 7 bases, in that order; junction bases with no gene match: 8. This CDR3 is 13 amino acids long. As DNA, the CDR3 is TGTGCCAGCAGGTTCCCATGGGACAGGGAGCAGTACGTC. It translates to CASRFPWDREQYV.

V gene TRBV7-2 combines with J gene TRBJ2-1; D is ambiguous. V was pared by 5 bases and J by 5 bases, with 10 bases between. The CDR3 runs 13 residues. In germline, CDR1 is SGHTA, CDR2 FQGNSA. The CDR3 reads CASSIGPNNEQFF. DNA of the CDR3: TGTGCCAGCAGCATAGGCCCAAACAATGAGCAGTTCTTC.

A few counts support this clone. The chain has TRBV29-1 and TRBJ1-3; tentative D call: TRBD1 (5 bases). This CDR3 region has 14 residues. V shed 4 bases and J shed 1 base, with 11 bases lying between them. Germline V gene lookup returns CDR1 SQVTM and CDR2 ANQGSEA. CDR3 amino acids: CSVVLAGSGNTIYF. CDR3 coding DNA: TGCAGCGTTGTTCTGGCAGGGTCTGGAAACACCATATATTTT.

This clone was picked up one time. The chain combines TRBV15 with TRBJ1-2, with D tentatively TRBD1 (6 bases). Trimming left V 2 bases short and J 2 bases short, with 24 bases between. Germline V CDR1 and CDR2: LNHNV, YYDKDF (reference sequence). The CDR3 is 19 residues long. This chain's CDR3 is CATSRTGPTLFDRNYGYTF. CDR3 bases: TGTGCCACCAGCAGAACCGGTCCTACTCTCTTCGACAGGAACTATGGCTACACCTTC.

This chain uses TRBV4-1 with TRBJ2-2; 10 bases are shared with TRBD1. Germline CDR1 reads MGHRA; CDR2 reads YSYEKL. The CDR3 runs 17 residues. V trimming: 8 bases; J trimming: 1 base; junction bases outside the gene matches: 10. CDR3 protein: CASASRGQGGNTGELFF. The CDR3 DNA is TGCGCCAGCGCATCCAGAGGACAGGGGGGGAACACCGGGGAGCTGTTTTTT.

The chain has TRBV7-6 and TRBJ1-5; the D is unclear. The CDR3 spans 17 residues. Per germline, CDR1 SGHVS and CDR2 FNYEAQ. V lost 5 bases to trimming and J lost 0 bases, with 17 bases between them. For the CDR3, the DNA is TGTGCCAGCAGCCTCGGGCCCTGGGGAGGTAGCAATCAGCCCCAGCATTTT. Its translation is CASSLGPWGGSNQPQHF. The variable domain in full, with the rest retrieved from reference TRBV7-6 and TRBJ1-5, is GAGVSQSPRYKVTKRGQDVALRCDPISGHVSLYWYRQALGQGPEFLTYFNYEAQQDKSGLPNDRFSAERPEGSISTLTIQRTEQRDSAMYRCASSLGPWGGSNQPQHFGDGTRLSIL.

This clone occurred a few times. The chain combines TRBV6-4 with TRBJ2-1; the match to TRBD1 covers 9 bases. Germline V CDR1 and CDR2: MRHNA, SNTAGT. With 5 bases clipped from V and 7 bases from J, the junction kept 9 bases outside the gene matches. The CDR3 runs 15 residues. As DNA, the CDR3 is TGTGCCAGCAGTCAGTCACAGGGGGCTCGGAATGAGCAGTTCTTC. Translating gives CASSQSQGARNEQFF.

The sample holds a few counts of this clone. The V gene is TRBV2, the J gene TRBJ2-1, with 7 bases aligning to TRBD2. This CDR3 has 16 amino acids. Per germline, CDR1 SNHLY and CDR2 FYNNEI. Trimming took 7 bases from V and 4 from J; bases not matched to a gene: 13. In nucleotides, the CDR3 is TGTGCCAGCACGAGATTATTGGGGGGGAGGTACAATGAGCAGTTCTTC. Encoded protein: CASTRLLGGRYNEQFF.

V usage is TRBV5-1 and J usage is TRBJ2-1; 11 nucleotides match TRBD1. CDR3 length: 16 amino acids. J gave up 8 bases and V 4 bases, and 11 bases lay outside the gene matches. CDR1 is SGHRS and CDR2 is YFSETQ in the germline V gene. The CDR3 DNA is TGCGCCAGCAGCCGATGGGGACAGGGGGACATCGATGAGCAGTTCTTC. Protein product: CASSRWGQGDIDEQFF.

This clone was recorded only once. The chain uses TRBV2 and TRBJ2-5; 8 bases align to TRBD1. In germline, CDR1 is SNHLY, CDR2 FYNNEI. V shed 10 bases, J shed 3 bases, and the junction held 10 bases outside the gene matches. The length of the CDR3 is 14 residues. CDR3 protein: CATQAGTGKETQYF. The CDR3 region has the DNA TGTGCCACCCAGGCCGGGACAGGAAAAGAGACCCAGTACTTC.

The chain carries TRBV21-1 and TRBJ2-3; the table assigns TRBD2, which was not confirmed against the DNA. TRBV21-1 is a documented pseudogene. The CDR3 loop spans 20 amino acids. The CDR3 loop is CASSKDTRGGRERGWDTQYF. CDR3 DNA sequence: TGTGCCAGCAGCAAAGATACGCGGGGGGGCAGGGAGCGCGGATGGGATACGCAGTATTTT.

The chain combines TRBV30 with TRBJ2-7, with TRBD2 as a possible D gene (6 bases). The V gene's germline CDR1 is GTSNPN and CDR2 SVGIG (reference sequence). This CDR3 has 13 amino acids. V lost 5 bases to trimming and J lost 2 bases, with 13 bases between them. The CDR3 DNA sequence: TGTGCCTGGGCCCTCTCGGGAGCCTACGAGCAGTACTTC. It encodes CAWALSGAYEQYF.

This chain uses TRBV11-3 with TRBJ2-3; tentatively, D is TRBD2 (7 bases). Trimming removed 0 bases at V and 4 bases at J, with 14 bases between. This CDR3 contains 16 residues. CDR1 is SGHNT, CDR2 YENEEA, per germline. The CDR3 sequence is CASSLDQGGGSDTQYF. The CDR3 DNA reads TGTGCCAGCAGCTTAGATCAAGGGGGGGGATCAGATACGCAGTATTTT.

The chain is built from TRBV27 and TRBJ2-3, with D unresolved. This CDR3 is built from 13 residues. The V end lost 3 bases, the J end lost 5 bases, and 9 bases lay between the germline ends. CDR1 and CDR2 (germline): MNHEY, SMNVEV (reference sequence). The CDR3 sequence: CASSLSLRDTQYF. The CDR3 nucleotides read TGTGCCAGCAGTTTGTCCCTCCGAGATACGCAGTATTTT.

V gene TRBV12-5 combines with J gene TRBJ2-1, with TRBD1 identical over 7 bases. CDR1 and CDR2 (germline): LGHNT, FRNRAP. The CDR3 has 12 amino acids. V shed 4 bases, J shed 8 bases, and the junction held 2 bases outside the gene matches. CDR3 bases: TGTGCTAGTGGTTCTCAGGGGGATGAGCAGTTCTTC. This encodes CASGSQGDEQFF.

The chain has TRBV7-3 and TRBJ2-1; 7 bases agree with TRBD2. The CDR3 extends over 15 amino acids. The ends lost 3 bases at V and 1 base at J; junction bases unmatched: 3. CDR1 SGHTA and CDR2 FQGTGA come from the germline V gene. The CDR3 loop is CASSLGGRSYNEQFF. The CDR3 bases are TGTGCCAGCAGCTTGGGAGGGAGGTCCTACAATGAGCAGTTCTTC.

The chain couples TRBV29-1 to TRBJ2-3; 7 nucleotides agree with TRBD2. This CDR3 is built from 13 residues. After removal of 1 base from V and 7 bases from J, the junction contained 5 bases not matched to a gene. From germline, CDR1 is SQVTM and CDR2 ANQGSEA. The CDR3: CSVEVGGWNTQYF. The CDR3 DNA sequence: TGCAGCGTTGAAGTGGGAGGGTGGAATACGCAGTATTTT.

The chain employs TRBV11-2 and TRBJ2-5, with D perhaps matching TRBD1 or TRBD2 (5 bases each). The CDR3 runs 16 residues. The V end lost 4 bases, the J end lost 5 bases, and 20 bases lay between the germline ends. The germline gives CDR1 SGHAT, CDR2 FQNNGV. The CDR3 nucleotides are TGTGCCAGCAGCTCCTTTATCGGGGACGGAGAGGAGACCCAGTACTTC. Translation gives CASSSFIGDGEETQYF. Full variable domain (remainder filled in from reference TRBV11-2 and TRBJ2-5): EAGVAQSPRYKIIEKRQSVAFWCNPISGHATLYWYQQILGQGPKLLIQFQNNGVVDDSQLPKDRFSAERLKGVDSTLKIQPAKLEDSAVYLCASSSFIGDGEETQYFGPGTRLLVL.